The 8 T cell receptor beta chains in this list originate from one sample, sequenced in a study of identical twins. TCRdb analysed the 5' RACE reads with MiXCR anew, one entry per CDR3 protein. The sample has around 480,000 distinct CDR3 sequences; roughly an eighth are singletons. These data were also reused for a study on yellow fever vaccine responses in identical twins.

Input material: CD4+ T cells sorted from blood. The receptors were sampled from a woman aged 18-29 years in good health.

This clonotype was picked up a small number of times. The CDR3 bases are TGCGCCAGCAGCTTGGAAGGCCTTCGCACCGGGGAGCTGTTTTTT. This sequence encodes CASSLEGLRTGELFF. V usage is TRBV5-1 and J usage is TRBJ2-2, with no clear D. Germline V gene lookup returns CDR1 SGHRS and CDR2 YFSETQ. CDR3 length: 15 amino acids. Trimming stripped 0 bases from V and 4 bases from J, with 10 bases between.

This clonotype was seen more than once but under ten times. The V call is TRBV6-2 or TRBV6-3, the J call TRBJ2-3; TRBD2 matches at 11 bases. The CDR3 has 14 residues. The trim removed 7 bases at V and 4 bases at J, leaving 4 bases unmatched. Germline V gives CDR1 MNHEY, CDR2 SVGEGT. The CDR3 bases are TGTGCCAGCACGACTAGCGGGATAGCAGATACGCAGTATTTT. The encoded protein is CASTTSGIADTQYF.

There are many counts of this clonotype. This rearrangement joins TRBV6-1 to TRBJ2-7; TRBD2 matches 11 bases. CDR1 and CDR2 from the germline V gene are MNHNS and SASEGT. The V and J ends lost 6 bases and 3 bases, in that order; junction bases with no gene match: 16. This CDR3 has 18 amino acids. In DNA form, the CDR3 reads TGTGCCAGCAGCCAACGGACCCTCTCCGGGACTAGCGGCTACGAGCAGTACTTC. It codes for CASSQRTLSGTSGYEQYF.

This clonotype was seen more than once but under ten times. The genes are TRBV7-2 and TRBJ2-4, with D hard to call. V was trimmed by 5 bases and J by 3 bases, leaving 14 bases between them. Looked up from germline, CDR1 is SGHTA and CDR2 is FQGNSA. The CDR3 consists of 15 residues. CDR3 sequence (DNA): TGTGCCAGCAGCCTACTACGCGAAGGCAAAAACATTCAGTACTTC. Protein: CASSLLREGKNIQYF.

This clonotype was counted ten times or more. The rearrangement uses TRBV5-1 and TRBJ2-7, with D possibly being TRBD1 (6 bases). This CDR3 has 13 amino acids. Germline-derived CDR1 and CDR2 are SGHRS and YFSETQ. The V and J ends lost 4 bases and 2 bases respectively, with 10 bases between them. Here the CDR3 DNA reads TGCGCCAGCAGCACCAGGGGCACCTACGAGCAGTACTTC. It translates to CASSTRGTYEQYF.

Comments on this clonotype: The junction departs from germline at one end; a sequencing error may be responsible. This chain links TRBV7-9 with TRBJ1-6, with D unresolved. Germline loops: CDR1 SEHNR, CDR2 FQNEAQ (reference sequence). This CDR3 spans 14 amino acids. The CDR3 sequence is CASSSLRDNSPLHF. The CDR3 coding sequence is TGTGCCAGCAGCTCCCTCCGGGATAATTCACCTCTCCACTTT.

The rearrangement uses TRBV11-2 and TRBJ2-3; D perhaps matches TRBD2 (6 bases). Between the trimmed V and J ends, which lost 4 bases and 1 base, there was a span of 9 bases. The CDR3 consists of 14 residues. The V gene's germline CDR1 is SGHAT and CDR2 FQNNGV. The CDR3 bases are TGTGCCAGCAGCTCGGGGGTACGCACAGATACGCAGTATTTT. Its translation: CASSSGVRTDTQYF.

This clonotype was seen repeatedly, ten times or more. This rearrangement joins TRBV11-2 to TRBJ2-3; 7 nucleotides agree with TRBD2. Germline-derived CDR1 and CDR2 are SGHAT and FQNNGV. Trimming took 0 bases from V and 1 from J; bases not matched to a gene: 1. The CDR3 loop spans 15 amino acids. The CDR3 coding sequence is TGTGCCAGCAGCTTAGATCGGGGGGGCACAGATACGCAGTATTTT. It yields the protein CASSLDRGGTDTQYF.